This TCR beta chain was profiled in a study of shared clonotypes between healthy human individuals. Study-level points and caveats: A few donors showed sharing of about 4.6% of naive CD4 clonotypes. Clonotypes shared by all four donors outscored non-shared clonotypes in generation probability.

Trimming stripped 0 bases from V and 8 bases from J, with 12 bases between. Germline CDR1 LNHNV, CDR2 YYDKDF (reference sequence). This CDR3 comprises 14 residues. In the authors' methods: From ImmunoSEQ came sequences covering only the junction and carrying no quality scores, so filtering differed. Some clones are missing from TCRdb's copy, which holds only in-frame ones; the method was immunoSEQ multiplex PCR. V, J and clone size are taken as reported in that table, and D and trimming were inferred from the DNA itself. The repertoire holds 2,500,000 or so clones, more than 80% seen once, with about 0.13% in the top ten. For this clone: The antigen is not known.

The specimen sequenced was naive CD4+ T cells sorted from blood. The subset: CD45RA+ positively selected. The source is a man aged 18 to 29 in good health. This rearrangement joins TRBV15 to TRBJ2-3; either TRBD1 or TRBD2 may fit D (5 bases each). The CDR3 DNA sequence: TGTGCCACCAGCAGAGATGCAGGGACCTCTACGCAGTATTTT. It yields the protein CATSRDAGTSTQYF.